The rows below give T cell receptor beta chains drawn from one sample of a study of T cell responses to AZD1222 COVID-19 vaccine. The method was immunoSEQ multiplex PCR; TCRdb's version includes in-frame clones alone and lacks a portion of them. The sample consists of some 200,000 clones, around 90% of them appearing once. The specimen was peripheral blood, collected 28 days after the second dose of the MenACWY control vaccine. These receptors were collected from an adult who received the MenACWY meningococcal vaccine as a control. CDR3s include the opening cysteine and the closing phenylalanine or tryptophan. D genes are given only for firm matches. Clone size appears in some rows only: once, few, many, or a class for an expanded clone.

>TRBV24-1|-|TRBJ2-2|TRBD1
TGTGCCACCAGTGAAAGGCAGACAGGGGGAAACACCGGGGAGCTGTTTTTT
CATSERQTGGNTGELFF
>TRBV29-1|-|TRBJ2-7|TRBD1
TGCAGCGTTGAAACAGGGGCGGGCTCCTACGAGCAGTACTTC
CSVETGAGSYEQYF
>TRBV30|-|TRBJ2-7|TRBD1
TGTGCCTGGAGTGGACATCTTGGCCAACGACAGGGTTCCTACGAGCAGTACTTC
CAWSGHLGQRQGSYEQYF
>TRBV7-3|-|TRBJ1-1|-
TGTGCCAGCAGGACGGGACACCGGCTGAACACTGAAGCTTTCTTT
CASRTGHRLNTEAFF
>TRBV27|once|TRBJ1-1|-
TGTGCCAGCAGGAAGGGAACTAAAGCTTTCTTT
CASRKGTKAFF
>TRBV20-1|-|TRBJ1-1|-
TGCAGTGTGTCCCGGAACACTGAAGCTTTCTTT
CSVSRNTEAFF
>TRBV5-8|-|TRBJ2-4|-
TGTGCCAGCAGCTTGAGTTCAGGGAGAGACATTCAGTACTTC
CASSLSSGRDIQYF
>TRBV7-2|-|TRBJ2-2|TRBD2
TGTGCCAGCAGCTCGGGACTAGCGGGAGTCTCCGGGGAGCTGTTTTTT
CASSSGLAGVSGELFF
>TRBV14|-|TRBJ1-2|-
TGTGCCAGCAGCCAAGACCAACGGGTCGGCTACACCTTC
CASSQDQRVGYTF
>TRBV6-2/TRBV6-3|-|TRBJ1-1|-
TGTGCCAGCAGCCTGCCCGGATCCGGGGGTCGGGCTTTCTTT
CASSLPGSGGRAFF
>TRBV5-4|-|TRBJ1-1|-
TGTGCCAGCAGCCCCGGGCTCTCAGGGGAAGCTTTCTTT
CASSPGLSGEAFF
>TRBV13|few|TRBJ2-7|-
TGTGCCAGCAGCGTCGCCTTGTTTCCCGAGCAGTACTTC
CASSVALFPEQYF
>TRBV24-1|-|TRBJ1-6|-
TGTGCCACCAGTGATTTGAATTTCCCGTCGACGGGTGCAGCACCCCTCCACTTT
CATSDLNFPSTGAAPLHF
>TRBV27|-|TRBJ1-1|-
TGTGCCAGCAGTTTAGTCAGGGCCGGGACTGAAGCTTTCTTT
CASSLVRAGTEAFF
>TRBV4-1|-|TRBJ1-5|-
TGCGCCAGCAGCCAAGATCGGCAGGCCGATCAGCCCCAGCATTTT
CASSQDRQADQPQHF
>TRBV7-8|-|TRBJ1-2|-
TGTGCCAGCAGCTTAGTGGTAGCTAACTATGGCTACACCTTC
CASSLVVANYGYTF
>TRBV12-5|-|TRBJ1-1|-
TGTGCTAGTGGTGGGACCGGGACCTCCCAAACTGAAGCTTTCTTT
CASGGTGTSQTEAFF
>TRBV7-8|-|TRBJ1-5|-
TGTGCCAGCAGCTTCAACGCGCCCCAGGGTGGTCAGCCCCAGCATTTT
CASSFNAPQGGQPQHF
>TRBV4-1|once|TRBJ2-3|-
TGCGCCAGCAGCCAACCCCCATTTGGGGGGGATACGCAGTATTTT
CASSQPPFGGDTQYF
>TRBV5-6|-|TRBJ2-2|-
TGTGCCAGCACATTCGGAGGCACCGGGGAGCTGTTTTTT
CASTFGGTGELFF
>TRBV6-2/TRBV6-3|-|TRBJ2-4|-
TGTGCCAGCAGCGAGACCCAGGTAGCCAAAAACATTCAGTACTTC
CASSETQVAKNIQYF
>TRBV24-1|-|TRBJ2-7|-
TGTGCCACCAGTGAAGGGGAAGGGTCCTACGAGCAGTACTTC
CATSEGEGSYEQYF
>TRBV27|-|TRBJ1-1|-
TGTGCCAGCAGTTCCGGATCAGGGAAACTGACTGCTTTCTTT
CASSSGSGKLTAFF
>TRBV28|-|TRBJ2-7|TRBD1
TGTGCCAGCAGTCCCCCTCGACAGGGTATGTACGAGCAGTACTTC
CASSPPRQGMYEQYF
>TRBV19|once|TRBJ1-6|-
TGTGCCAGTAGTATCAAGAGAGGCAGAAGGGTTAATTCACCCCTCCACTTT
CASSIKRGRRVNSPLHF
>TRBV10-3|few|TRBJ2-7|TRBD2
TGTGCCATCAGTTGGGGGGGTGGCTACGAGCAGTACTTC
CAISWGGGYEQYF
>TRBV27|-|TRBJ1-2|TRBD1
TGTGCCAGCACCAGCCAGGGGGCCGGCTATGGCTACACCTTC
CASTSQGAGYGYTF
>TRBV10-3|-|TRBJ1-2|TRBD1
TGTGCCATCAGTCTACAGGGGCCCTATGGCTACACCTTC
CAISLQGPYGYTF
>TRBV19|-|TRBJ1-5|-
TGTGCCAGTAGTATGATGTGGGACTATAGCAATCAGCCCCAGCATTTT
CASSMMWDYSNQPQHF
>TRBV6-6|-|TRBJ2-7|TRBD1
TGTGCCAGCAGCCTTGGGACAGGAGTATACGAGCAGTACTTC
CASSLGTGVYEQYF
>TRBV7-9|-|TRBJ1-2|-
TGTGCCAGCAGCCCTAGCGGGGCCGGCTGGGGGTATGGCTACACCTTC
CASSPSGAGWGYGYTF
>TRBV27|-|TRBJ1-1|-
TGTGCCAGCAGCGAATCCCTTTATAAGAGGGTTTACACTGAAGCTTTCTTT
CASSESLYKRVYTEAFF
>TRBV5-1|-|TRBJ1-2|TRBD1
TGCGCCAGCAGCTTGGCCACAGGGACAGGTGGCTACACCTTC
CASSLATGTGGYTF
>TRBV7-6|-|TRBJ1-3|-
TGTGCCAGCAGCTTGAGTGGATCCTTGTACTCTGGAAACACCATATATTTT
CASSLSGSLYSGNTIYF